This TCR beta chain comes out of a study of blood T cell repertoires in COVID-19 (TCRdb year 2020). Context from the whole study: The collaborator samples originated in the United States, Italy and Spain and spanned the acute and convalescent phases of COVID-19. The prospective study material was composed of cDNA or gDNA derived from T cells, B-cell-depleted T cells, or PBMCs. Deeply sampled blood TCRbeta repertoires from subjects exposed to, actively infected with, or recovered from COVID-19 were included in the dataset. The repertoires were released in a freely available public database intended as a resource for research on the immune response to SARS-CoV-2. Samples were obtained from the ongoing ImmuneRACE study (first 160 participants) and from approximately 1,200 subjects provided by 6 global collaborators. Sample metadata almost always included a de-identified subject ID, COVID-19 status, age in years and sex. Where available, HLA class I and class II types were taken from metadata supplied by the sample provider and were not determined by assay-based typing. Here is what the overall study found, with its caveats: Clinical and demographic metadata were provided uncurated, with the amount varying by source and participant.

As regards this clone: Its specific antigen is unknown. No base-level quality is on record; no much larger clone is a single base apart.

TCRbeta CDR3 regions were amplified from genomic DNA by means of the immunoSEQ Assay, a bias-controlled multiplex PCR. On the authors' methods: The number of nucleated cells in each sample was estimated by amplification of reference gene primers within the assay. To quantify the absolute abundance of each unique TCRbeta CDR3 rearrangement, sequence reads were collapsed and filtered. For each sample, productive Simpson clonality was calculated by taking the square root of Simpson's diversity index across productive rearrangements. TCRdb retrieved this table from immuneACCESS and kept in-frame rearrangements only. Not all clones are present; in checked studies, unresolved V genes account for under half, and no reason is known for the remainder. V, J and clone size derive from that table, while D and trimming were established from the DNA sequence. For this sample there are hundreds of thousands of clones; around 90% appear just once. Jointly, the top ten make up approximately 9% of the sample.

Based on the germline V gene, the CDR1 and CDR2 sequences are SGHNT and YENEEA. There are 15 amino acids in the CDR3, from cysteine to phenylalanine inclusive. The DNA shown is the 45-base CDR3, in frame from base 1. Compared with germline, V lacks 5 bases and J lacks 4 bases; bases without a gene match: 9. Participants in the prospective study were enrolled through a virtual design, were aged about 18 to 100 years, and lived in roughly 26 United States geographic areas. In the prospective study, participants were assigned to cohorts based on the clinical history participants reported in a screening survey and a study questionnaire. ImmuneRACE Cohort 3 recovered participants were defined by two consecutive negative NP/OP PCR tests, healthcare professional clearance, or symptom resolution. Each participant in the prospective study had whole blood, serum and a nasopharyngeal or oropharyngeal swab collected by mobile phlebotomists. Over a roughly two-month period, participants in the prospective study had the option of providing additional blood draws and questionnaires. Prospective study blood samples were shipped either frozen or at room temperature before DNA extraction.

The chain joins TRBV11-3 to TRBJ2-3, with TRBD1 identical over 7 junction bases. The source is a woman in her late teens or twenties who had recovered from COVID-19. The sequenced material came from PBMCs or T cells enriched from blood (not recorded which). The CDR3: CASSPGYQGADTQYF. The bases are TGTGCCAGCAGCCCCGGCTACCAGGGGGCAGATACGCAGTATTTT.